This T cell receptor (beta chain) was identified in a study of T cell responses to AZD1222 COVID-19 vaccine. Trimming took off 4 bases at V and 4 bases at J, with 19 bases between the two ends. Germline V lookup: CDR1 MGHRA, CDR2 YSYEKL. The CDR3 is 16 residues long. Produced via immunoSEQ multiplex PCR; TCRdb's table is partial and in-frame only. This table holds some 110,000 clones, 85% to 90% found once. The genes are TRBV4-1 and TRBJ2-5; the D gene is possibly TRBD2 (7 bases). The source of this sequence is an adult in good health. The sample was peripheral blood, taken on day 0 of AZD1222 vaccination. The CDR3 sequence: CASSLAVQGRGETQYF. CDR3 DNA sequence: TGCGCCAGCAGCCTAGCGGTTCAGGGGAGGGGAGAGACCCAGTACTTC.